The entry that follows covers one TCR beta chain sequence. The data were taken from a study of early T cells in non-severe SARS-CoV-2 infection. Each CDR3 protein is one row after TCRdb ran MiXCR on the 5' RACE reads. This sample has 25,000 to 30,000 distinct CDR3 sequences, with under 6% found just once. The V segment lost 5 bases and the J segment 12 bases; nucleotides outside the gene matches: 6. This CDR3 spans 14 amino acids. The clonotype originates from an adult who was a healthcare worker with PCR-confirmed SARS-CoV-2 infection or an uninfected control (not recorded which). The sample comprised whole blood. The chain is built from TRBV12-3 or TRBV12-4 and TRBJ2-1; 14 bases map to TRBD2. CDR3 in DNA: TGTGCCAGCAGTGGCGGGACTAGCGGGAGAGGGCAGTTCTTC. It specifies CASSGGTSGRGQFF.